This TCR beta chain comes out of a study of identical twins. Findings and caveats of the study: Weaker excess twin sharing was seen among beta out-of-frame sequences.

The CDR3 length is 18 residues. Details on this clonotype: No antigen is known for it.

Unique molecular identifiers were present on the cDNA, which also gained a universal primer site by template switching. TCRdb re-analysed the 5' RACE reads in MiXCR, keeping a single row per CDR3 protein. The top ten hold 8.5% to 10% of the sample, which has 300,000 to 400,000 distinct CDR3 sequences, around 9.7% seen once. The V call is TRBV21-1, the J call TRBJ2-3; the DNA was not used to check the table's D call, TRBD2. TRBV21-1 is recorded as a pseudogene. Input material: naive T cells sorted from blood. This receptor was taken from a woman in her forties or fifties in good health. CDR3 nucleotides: TGTGCCAGATACTTCGGGGCGGGAGAATTGTTTGGCACAGATACGCAGTATTTT. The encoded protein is CARYFGAGELFGTDTQYF.